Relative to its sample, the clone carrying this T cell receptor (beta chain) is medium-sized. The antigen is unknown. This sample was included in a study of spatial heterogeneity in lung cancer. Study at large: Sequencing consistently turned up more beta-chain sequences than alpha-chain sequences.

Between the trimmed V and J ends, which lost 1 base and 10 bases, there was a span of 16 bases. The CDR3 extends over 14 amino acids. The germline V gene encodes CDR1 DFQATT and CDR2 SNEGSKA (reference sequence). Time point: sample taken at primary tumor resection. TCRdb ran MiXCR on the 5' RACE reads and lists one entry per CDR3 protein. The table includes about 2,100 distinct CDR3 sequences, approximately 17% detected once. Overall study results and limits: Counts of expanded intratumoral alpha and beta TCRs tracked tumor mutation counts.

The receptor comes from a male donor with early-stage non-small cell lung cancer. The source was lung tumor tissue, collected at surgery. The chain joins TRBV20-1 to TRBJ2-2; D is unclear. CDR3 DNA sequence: TGCAGTGCTAGAGGTCGTGGGCTGCACGCGGAGCTGTTTTTT. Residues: CSARGRGLHAELFF.